Here is one TCR beta chain with its context. Its antigen is still unknown. The data are from a study of T cells in localized non-small cell lung cancer. The assay was immunoSEQ multiplex PCR, and TCRdb's table has in-frame clones only and misses some. The table has tens of thousands of clones, 80% to 95% seen once. Deletions cut 7 bases from V and 0 bases from J, with 10 bases between. Looked up from germline, CDR1 is MNHNS and CDR2 is SASEGT. The CDR3 consists of 14 residues. Study-wide results and caveats: Density of T cells in blood, when higher, went with longer overall survival.

J is TRBJ1-3 and V is TRBV6-1; no firm D call. The TCR comes from a female donor of 60 years or more with stage II lung adenocarcinoma. The source was peripheral blood mononuclear cells, collected before any cancer treatment. Written as DNA, the CDR3 is TGTGCCAGCATGCGGGGAGACTCTGGAAACACCATATATTTT. Amino acids: CASMRGDSGNTIYF.